This T cell receptor (beta chain) was observed in a study of T-cell reconstitution after alpha-beta-depleted transplantation in children. It was with unique molecular identifiers that the TCRbeta library was prepared. TCRdb re-derived calls from the PCR reads in MiXCR, one entry per CDR3 protein. The data hold about 170,000 distinct CDR3 sequences, with roughly 10% observed a single time. This clonotype was seen at least ten times. The germline gives CDR1 DFQATT, CDR2 SNEGSKA (reference sequence). This CDR3 has 13 residues. V trimming: 2 bases; J trimming: 3 bases; junction bases outside the gene matches: 1.

The sequence was collected from a boy under 10 years old with acute myeloid leukemia, due to receive a stem cell transplant. The chain combines TRBV20-1 with TRBJ1-2; 9 bases fit TRBD1. Sequencing was performed on PBMCs, taken before TCRalphabeta/CD19-depleted stem cell transplant. As DNA, the CDR3 is TGCAGTGCTAGACGGACAGGGGACTATGGCTACACCTTC. Protein sequence: CSARRTGDYGYTF.